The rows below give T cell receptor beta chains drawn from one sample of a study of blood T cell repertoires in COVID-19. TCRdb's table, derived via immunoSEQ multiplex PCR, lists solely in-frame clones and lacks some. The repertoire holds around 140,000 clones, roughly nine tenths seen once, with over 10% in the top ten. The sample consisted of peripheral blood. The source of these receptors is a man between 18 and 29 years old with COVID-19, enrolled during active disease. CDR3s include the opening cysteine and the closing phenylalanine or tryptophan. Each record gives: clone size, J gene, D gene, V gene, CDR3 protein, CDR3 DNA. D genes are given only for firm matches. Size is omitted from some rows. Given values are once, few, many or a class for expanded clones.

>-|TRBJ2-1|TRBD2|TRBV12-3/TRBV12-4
CASRRLAGDAPFF
TGTGCCAGCAGAAGACTAGCGGGAGACGCGCCGTTCTTC
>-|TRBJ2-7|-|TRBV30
CAWSPAYEQYF
TGTGCCTGGAGTCCCGCCTACGAGCAGTACTTC
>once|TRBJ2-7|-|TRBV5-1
CASSLAGGRPVYEQYF
TGCGCCAGCAGCTTGGCCGGGGGTAGGCCCGTATACGAGCAGTACTTC
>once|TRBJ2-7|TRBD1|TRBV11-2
CASSFARETGSYEQYF
TGTGCCAGCAGCTTCGCCAGGGAGACAGGGTCCTACGAGCAGTACTTC
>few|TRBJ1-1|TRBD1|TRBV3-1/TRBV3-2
CASSQDRTGNTEAFF
TGTGCCAGCAGCCAAGATAGGACAGGGAACACTGAAGCTTTCTTT
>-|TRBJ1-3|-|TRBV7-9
CASSPTAGLIGNTIYF
TGTGCCAGCAGCCCTACGGCAGGGTTAATTGGAAACACCATATATTTT
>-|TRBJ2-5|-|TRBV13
CASSATLLGETQYF
TGTGCCAGCAGCGCCACACTACTCGGGGAGACCCAGTACTTC
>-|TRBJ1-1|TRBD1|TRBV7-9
CASSKLAGGTEAFF
TGTGCCAGCAGCAAGCTAGCAGGGGGCACTGAAGCTTTCTTT
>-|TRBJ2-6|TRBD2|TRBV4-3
CASSQLTSPGANVLTF
TGCGCCAGCAGCCAGTTGACTAGCCCTGGGGCCAACGTCCTGACTTTC
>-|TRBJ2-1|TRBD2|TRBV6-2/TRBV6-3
CASSYVRGSYNEQFF
TGTGCCAGCAGTTACGTGCGGGGGTCCTACAATGAGCAGTTCTTC
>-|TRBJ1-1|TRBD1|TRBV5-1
CASSRYRGGTEAFF
TGCGCCAGCAGCAGATACAGGGGAGGCACTGAAGCTTTCTTT
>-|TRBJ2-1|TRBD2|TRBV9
CASSVGMASGINEQFF
TGTGCCAGCAGCGTAGGTATGGCTAGCGGGATAAATGAGCAGTTCTTC
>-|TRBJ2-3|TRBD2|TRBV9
CASSVAGAGGHTDTQYF
TGTGCCAGCAGCGTAGCGGGGGCGGGGGGGCACACAGATACGCAGTATTTT
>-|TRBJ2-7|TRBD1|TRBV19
CASSIGQGSYEQYF
TGTGCCAGTAGTATAGGACAGGGCTCCTACGAGCAGTACTTC
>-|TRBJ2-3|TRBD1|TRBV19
CASSRPGQGTDTQYF
TGTGCCAGTAGTCGACCGGGACAGGGCACAGATACGCAGTATTTT
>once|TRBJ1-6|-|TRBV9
CASSLGPRDSPLHF
TGTGCCAGCAGCCTGGGCCCCAGGGATTCACCCCTCCACTTT
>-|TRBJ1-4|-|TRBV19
CASSMERSNEKLLF
TGTGCCAGTAGTATGGAGCGATCTAATGAAAAACTGCTTTTT
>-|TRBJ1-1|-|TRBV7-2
CASSLAALMNTEAFF
TGTGCCAGCAGCTTAGCGGCCCTGATGAACACTGAAGCTTTCTTT
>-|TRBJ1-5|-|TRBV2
CASRGHLLGQPQHF
TGTGCCAGCAGAGGACACCTCCTGGGCCAGCCCCAGCATTTT
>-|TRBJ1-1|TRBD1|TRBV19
CASSTGQGRGNTEAFF
TGTGCCAGTAGTACCGGACAGGGAAGGGGGAACACTGAAGCTTTCTTT
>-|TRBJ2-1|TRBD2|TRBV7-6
CASSLDGLAGVSYNEQFF
TGTGCCAGCAGCTTAGACGGCCTAGCGGGAGTCTCCTACAATGAGCAGTTCTTC
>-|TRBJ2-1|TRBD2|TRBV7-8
CASSVKRTSGPYNEQFF
TGTGCCAGCAGCGTCAAAAGGACTAGCGGGCCCTACAATGAGCAGTTCTTC
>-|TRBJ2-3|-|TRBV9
CASSSHLAVTDTQYF
TGTGCCAGCAGCTCCCATTTAGCGGTCACAGATACGCAGTATTTT
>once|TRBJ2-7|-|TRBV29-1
CSVEQGISYEQYF
TGCAGCGTTGAACAGGGGATCTCCTACGAGCAGTACTTC
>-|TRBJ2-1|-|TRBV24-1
CATSDPRDTEISYNEQFF
TGTGCCACCAGTGATCCCCGGGATACTGAAATCTCCTACAATGAGCAGTTCTTC
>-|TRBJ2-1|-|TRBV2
CASSERQGSSNEQFF
TGTGCCAGCAGTGAGCGCCAGGGATCGAGCAATGAGCAGTTCTTC
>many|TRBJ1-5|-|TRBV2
CASSDVSWATGNQPQHF
TGTGCCAGCAGTGACGTTAGTTGGGCGACGGGCAATCAGCCCCAGCATTTT
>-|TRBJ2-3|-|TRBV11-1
CASRGGRTSTDTQYF
TGTGCCAGCAGGGGGGGGCGCACTAGCACAGATACGCAGTATTTT
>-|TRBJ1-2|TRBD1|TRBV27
CASGAPQGIGYGYTF
TGTGCCAGCGGGGCTCCACAGGGGATAGGCTATGGCTACACCTTC
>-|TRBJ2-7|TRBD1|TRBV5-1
CASTPRQGSTYEQYF
TGCGCCAGCACACCTCGACAGGGTTCCACCTACGAGCAGTACTTC
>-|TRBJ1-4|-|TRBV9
CASSVTGDEKLFF
TGTGCCAGCAGCGTAACCGGGGATGAAAAACTGTTTTTT
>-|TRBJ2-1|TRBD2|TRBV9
CASSSPGLAGSDNEQFF
TGTGCCAGCAGCTCCCCGGGACTAGCGGGGTCCGACAATGAGCAGTTCTTC
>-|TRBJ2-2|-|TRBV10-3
CAISEVTAETGELFF
TGTGCCATCAGTGAGGTAACTGCCGAAACCGGGGAGCTGTTTTTT
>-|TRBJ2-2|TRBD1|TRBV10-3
CATKGQGGTGELFF
TGTGCCACCAAGGGACAGGGAGGCACCGGGGAGCTGTTTTTT
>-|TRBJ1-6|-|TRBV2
CASRQGHAQSPFPLHF
TGTGCCAGCAGGCAAGGACATGCCCAGAGTCCTTTCCCCCTCCACTTT
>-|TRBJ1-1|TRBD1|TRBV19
CASRVEPAGGPEAFF
TGTGCCAGTAGGGTAGAACCCGCAGGGGGCCCTGAAGCTTTCTTT
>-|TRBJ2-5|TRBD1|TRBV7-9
CASSPGTGVETQYF
TGTGCCAGCAGCCCAGGGACAGGGGTGGAGACCCAGTACTTC
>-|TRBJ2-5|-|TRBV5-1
CASRAGETQYF
TGCGCCAGCAGGGCGGGGGAGACCCAGTACTTC
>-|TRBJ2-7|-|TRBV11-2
CASSNSGGYEQYF
TGTGCCAGCAGTAACTCAGGGGGGTACGAGCAGTACTTC
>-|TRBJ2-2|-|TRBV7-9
CASSLDPGKTGELFF
TGTGCCAGCAGCTTAGATCCGGGGAAAACCGGGGAGCTGTTTTTT
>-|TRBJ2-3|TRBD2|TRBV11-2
CASSGLTSGRGNTQYF
TGTGCCAGCAGCGGACTGACCAGCGGGAGGGGGAATACGCAGTATTTT
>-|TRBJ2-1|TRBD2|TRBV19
CASSITPGLAGVTEQFF
TGTGCCAGTAGTATAACACCGGGACTAGCGGGAGTTACTGAGCAGTTCTTC
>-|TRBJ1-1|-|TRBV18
CASSPLDSMNTEAFF
TGTGCCAGCTCACCGCTCGACAGCATGAACACTGAAGCTTTCTTT
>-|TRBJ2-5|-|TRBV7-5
CARSPLRTAQETQYF
TGTGCCAGAAGCCCACTCAGGACAGCCCAAGAGACCCAGTACTTC